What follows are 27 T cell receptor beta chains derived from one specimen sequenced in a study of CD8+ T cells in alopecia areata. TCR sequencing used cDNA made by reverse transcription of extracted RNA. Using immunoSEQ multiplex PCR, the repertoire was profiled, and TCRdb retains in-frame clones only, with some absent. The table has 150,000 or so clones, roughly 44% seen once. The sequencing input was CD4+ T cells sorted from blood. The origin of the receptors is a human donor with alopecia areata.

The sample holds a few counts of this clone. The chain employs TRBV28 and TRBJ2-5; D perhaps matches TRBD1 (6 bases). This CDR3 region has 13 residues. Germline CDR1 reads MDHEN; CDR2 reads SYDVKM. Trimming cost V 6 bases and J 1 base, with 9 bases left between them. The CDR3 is CASRGQTQETQYF. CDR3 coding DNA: TGTGCCAGCAGAGGACAGACCCAAGAGACCCAGTACTTC.

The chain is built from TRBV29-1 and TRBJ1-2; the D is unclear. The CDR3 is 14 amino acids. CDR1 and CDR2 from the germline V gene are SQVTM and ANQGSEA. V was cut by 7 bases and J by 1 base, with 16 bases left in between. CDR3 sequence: CSASDRPFNYGYTF. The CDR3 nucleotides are TGCAGCGCTTCGGACCGCCCCTTTAACTATGGCTACACCTTC.

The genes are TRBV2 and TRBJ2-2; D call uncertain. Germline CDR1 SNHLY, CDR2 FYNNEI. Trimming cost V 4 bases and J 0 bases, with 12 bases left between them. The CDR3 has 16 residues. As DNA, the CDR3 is TGTGCCAGCAGTGGACCAGCACGGACGAACACCGGGGAGCTGTTTTTT. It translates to CASSGPARTNTGELFF.

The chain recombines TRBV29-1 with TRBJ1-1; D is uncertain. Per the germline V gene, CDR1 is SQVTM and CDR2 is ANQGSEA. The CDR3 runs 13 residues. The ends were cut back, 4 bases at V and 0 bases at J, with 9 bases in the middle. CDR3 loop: CSVVLRLNTEAFF. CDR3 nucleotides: TGCAGCGTTGTTTTACGGCTGAACACTGAAGCTTTCTTT.

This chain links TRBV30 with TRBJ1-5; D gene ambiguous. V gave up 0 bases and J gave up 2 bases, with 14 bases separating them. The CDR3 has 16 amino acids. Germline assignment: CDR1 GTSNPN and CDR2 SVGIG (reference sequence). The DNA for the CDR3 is TGTGCCTGGAGTGTACATCGGGGTATGGGCAATCAGCCCCAGCATTTT. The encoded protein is CAWSVHRGMGNQPQHF.

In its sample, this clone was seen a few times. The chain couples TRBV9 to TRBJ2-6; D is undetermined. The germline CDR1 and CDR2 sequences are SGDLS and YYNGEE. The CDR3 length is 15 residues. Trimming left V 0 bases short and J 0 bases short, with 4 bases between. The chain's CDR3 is CASSVDLSGANVLTF. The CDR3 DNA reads TGTGCCAGCAGCGTAGACCTCTCTGGGGCCAACGTCCTGACTTTC.

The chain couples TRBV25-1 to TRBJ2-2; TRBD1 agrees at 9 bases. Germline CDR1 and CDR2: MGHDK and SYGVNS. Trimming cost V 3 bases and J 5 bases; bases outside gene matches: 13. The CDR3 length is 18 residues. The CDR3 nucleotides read TGTGCCAGCAGTGATACTAGGAGGGGGACAGGGAGGACCGGGGAGCTGTTTTTT. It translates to CASSDTRRGTGRTGELFF.

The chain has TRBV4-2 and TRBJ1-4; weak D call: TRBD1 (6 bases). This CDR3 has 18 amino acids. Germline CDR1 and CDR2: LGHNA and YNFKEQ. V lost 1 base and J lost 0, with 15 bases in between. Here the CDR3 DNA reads TGTGCCAGCAGCCAAGGCACAGGGAATGGGGCAACTAATGAAAAACTGTTTTTT. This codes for CASSQGTGNGATNEKLFF.

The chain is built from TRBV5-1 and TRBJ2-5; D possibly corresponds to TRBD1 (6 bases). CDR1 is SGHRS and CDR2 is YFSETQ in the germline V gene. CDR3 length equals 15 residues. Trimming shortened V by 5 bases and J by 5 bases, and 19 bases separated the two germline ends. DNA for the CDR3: TGCGCCAGCAGGCCGACCGGGACAAAGGAGGAGACCCAGTACTTC. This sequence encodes CASRPTGTKEETQYF.

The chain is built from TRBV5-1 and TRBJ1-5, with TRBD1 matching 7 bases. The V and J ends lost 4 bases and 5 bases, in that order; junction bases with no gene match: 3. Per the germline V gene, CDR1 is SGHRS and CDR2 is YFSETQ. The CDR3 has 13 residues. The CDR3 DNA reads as TGCGCCAGCAGCAGAACAGGGGATCAGCCCCAGCATTTT. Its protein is CASSRTGDQPQHF.

The CDR3, as DNA: TGTGCCAGCAGCTTACCATACTATGGCTACACCTTC. Protein sequence: CASSLPYYGYTF. The chain carries TRBV7-2 and TRBJ1-2; D is unresolved. This CDR3 comprises 12 residues. Per germline, CDR1 SGHTA and CDR2 FQGNSA. V lost 2 bases and J 3 bases, leaving 4 bases between the germline ends. The full variable domain, rest sourced from reference TRBV7-2 and TRBJ1-2, is GAGVSQSPSNKVTEKGKDVELRCDPISGHTALYWYRQSLGQGLEFLIYFQGNSAPDKSGLPSDRFSAERTGGSVSTLTIQRTQQEDSAVYLCASSLPYYGYTFGSGTRLTVV.

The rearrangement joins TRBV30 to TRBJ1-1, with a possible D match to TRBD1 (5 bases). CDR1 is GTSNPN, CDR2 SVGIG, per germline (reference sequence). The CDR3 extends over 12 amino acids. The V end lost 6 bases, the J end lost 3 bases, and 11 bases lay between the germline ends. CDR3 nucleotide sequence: TGTGCCTGTGCGGGGGGGTACACTGAAGCTTTCTTT. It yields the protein CACAGGYTEAFF.

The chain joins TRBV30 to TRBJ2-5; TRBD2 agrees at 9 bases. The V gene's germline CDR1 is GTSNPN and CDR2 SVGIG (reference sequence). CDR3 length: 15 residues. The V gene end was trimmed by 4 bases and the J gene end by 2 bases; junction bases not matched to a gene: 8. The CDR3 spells CAWIKREVEQETQYF. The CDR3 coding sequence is TGTGCCTGGATTAAGCGGGAGGTGGAGCAAGAGACCCAGTACTTC. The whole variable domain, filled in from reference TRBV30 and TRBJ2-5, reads SQTIHQWPATLVQPVGSPLSLECTVEGTSNPNLYWYRQAAGRGLQLLFYSVGIGQISSEVPQNLSASRPQDRQFILSSKKLLLSDSGFYLCAWIKREVEQETQYFGPGTRLLVL.

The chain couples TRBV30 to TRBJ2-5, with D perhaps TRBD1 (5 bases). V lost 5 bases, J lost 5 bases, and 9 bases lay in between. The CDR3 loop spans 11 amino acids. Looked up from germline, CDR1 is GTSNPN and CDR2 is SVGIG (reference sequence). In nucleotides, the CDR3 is TGTGCCTGGGTCGCAGGGGAGACCCAGTACTTC. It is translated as CAWVAGETQYF.

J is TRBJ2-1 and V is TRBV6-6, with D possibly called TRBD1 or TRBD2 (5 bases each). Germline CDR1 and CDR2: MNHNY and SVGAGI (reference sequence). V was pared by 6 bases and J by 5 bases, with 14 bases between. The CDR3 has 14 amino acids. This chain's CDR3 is CASRSGPNNNEQFF. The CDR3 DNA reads TGTGCCAGCAGGTCGGGACCAAACAACAATGAGCAGTTCTTC.

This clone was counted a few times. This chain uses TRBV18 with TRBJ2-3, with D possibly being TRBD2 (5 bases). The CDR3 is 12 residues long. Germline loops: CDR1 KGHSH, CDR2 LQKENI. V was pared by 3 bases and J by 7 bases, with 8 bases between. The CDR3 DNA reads TGTGCCAGCTCACCGACGGGAAATACGCAGTATTTT. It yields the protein CASSPTGNTQYF.

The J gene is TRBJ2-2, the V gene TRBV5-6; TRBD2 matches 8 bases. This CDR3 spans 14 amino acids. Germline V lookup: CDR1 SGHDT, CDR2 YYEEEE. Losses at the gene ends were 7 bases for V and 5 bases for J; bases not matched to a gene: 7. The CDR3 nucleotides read TGTGCCAGCGGCAGGGCGGGAGGTACCGGGGAGCTGTTTTTT. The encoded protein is CASGRAGGTGELFF.

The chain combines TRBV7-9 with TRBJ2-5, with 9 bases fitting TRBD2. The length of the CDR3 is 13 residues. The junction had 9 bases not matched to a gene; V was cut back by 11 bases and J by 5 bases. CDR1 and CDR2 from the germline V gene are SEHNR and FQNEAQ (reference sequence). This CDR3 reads CAGDSGRWETQYF. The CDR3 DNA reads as TGTGCCGGGGATAGCGGGAGATGGGAGACCCAGTACTTC.

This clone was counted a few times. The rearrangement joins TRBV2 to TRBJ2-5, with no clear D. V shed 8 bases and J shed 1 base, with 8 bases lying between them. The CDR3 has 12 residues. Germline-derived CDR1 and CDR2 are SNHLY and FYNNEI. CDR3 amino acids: CASLRSQETQYF. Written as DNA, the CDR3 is TGTGCCAGCTTACGGTCCCAAGAGACCCAGTACTTC.

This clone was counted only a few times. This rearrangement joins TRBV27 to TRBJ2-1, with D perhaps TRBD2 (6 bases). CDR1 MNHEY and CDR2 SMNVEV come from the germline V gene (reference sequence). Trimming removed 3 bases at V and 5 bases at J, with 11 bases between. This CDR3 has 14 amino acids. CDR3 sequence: CASSFIAGNNEQFF. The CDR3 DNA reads TGTGCCAGCAGTTTTATTGCGGGGAACAATGAGCAGTTCTTC.

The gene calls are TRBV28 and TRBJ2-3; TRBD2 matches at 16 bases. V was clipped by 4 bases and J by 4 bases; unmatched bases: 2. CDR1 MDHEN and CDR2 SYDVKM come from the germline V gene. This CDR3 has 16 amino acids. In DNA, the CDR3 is TGTGCCAGCAGTTCCGGGACTAGCGGGAGGGCAGATACGCAGTATTTT. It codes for CASSSGTSGRADTQYF. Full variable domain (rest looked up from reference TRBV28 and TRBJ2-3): DVKVTQSSRYLVKRTGEKVFLECVQDMDHENMFWYRQDPGLGLRLIYFSYDVKMKEKGDIPEGYSVSREKKERFSLILESASTNQTSMYLCASSSGTSGRADTQYFGPGTRLTVL.

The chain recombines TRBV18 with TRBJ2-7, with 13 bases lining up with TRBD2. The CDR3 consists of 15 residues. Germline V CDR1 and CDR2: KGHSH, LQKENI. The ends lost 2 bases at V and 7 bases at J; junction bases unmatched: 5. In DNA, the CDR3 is TGTGCCAGCTCACCATGGACTAGCGGGAGTTGGGAGCAGTACTTC. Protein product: CASSPWTSGSWEQYF.

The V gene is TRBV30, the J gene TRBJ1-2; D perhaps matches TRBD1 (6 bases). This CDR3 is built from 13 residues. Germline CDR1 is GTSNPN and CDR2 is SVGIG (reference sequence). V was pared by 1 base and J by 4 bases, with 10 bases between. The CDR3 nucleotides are TGTGCCTGGAGTGGACAGGCTGCCTATGGCTACACCTTC. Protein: CAWSGQAAYGYTF.

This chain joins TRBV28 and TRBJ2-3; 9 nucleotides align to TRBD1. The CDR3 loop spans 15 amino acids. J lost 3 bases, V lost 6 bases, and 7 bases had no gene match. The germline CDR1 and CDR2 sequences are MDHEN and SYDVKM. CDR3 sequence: CASRLPGQGTDTQYF. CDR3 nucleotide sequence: TGTGCCAGCAGGCTGCCGGGACAGGGAACAGATACGCAGTATTTT.

The CDR3 nucleotides read TGTGCCAGCAGTTTGACCCGGAATACGCAGTATTTT. Its translation is CASSLTRNTQYF. The chain has TRBV28 and TRBJ2-3; D gene uncertain. Germline lookup yields CDR1 MDHEN and CDR2 SYDVKM. This CDR3 is 12 amino acids long. Deletions cut 3 bases from V and 7 bases from J, with 8 bases between. Supplemented by reference TRBV28 and TRBJ2-3, the full variable domain reads DVKVTQSSRYLVKRTGEKVFLECVQDMDHENMFWYRQDPGLGLRLIYFSYDVKMKEKGDIPEGYSVSREKKERFSLILESASTNQTSMYLCASSLTRNTQYFGPGTRLTVL.

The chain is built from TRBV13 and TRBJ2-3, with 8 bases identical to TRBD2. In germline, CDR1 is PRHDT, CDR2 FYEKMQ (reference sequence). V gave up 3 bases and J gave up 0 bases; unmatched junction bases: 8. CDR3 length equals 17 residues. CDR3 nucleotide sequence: TGTGCCAGCAGCTTGTTCGCGGGAGGTACTAGCACAGATACGCAGTATTTT. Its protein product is CASSLFAGGTSTDTQYF.

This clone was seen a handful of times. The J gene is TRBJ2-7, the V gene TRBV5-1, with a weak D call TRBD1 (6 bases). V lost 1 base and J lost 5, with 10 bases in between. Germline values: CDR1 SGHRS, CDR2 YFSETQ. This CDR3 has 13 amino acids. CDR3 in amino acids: CASSLTTGNEQYF. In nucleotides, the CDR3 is TGCGCCAGCAGCTTGACTACAGGGAACGAGCAGTACTTC.